This TCR beta chain was found in a study of T cell responses to AZD1222 COVID-19 vaccine. Study-wide results and limits: There were mostly white British donors and more females than males, and clonal diversity was possibly underestimated. At 160-218 and 743-854, vaccine-associated CD4 TCRs were dominant, and they spanned spike. Repertoires in all cases were sampled only once the peak T cell response had passed.

Assay: immunoSEQ multiplex PCR; the TCRdb copy retains only in-frame clones and omits some. The data show 150,000 to 200,000 clones, about nine tenths seen once. The V gene end was trimmed by 8 bases and the J gene end by 5 bases; junction bases not matched to a gene: 9. CDR1 SNHLY and CDR2 FYNNEI come from the germline V gene. This CDR3 is built from 15 residues. Concerning this clone: The antigen remains unidentified.

The sequence was collected from an adult in good health. This chain joins TRBV2 and TRBJ1-1; 12 bases fit TRBD1. Sequencing used peripheral blood, obtained on day 0 of AZD1222 vaccination. CDR3 region: CASGDRGRGRTEAFF. In DNA form, the CDR3 reads TGTGCCAGCGGGGACAGGGGGCGCGGTAGGACTGAAGCTTTCTTT.